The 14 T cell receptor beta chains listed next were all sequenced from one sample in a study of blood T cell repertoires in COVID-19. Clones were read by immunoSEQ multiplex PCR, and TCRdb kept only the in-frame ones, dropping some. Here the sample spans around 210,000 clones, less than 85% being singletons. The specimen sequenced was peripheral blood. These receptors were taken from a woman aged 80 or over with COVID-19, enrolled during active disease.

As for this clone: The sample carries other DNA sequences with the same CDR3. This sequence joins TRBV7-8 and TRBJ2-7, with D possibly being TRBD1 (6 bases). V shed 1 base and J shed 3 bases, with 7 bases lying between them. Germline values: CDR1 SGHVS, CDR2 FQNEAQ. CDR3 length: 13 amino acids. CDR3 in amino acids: CASSLGGGYEQYF. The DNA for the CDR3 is TGTGCCAGCAGCTTAGGAGGGGGCTACGAGCAGTACTTC.

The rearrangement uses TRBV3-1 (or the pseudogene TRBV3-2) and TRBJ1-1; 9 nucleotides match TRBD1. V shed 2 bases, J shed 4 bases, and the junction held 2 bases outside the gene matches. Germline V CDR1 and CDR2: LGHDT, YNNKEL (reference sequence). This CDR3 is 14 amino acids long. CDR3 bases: TGTGCCAGCAGCCAATACAGGGGGCCCACTGAAGCTTTCTTT. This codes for CASSQYRGPTEAFF.

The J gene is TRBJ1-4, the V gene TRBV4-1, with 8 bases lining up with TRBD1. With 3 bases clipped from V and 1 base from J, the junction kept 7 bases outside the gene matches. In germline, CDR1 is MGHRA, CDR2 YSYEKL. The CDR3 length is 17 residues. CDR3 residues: CASSHTGTGGTNEKLFF. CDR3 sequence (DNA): TGCGCCAGCAGCCACACTGGAACAGGGGGAACTAATGAAAAACTGTTTTTT.

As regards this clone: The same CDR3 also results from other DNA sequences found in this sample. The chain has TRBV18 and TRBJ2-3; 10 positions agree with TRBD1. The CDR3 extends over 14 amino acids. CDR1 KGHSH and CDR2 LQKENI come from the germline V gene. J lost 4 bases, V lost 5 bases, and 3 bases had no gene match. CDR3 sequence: CASSRDRGADTQYF. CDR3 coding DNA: TGTGCCAGCTCAAGGGACAGGGGTGCAGATACGCAGTATTTT.

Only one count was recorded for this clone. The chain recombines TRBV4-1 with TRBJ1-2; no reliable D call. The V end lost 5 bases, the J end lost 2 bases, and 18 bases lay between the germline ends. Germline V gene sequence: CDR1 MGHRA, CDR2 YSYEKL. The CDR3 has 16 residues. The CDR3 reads CASSAGRRTVNYGYTF. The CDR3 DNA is TGCGCCAGCAGCGCCGGGAGGCGAACAGTGAACTATGGCTACACCTTC.

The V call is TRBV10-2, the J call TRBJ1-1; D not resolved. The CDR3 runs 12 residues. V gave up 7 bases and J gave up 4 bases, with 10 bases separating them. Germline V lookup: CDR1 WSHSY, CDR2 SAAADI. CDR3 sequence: CASTSRGTEAFF. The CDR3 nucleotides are TGCGCCAGCACCAGTCGGGGCACTGAAGCTTTCTTT.

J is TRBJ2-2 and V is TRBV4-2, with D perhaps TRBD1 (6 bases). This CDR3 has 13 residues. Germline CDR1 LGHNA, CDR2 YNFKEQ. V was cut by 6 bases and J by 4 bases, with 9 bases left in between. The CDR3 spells CASRLGATGELFF. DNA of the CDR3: TGTGCCAGCAGACTGGGGGCCACCGGGGAGCTGTTTTTT.

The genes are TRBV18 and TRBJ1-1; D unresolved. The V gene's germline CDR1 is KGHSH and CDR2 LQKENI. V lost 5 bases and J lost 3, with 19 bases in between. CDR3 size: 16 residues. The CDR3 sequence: CASSSSTRLHYTEAFF. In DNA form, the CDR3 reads TGTGCCAGCTCATCGTCCACTAGATTGCATTACACTGAAGCTTTCTTT.

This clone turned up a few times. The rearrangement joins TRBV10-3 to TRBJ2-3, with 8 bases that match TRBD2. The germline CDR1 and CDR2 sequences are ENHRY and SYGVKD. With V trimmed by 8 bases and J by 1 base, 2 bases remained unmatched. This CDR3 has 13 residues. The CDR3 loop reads CAIGREGTDTQYF. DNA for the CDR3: TGTGCCATCGGGCGGGAGGGCACAGATACGCAGTATTTT.

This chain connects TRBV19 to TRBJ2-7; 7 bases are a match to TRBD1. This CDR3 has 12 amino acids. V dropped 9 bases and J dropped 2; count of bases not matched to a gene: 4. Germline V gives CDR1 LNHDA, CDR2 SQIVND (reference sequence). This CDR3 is CASGQDAYEQYF. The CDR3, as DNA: TGTGCCAGCGGACAGGACGCCTACGAGCAGTACTTC.

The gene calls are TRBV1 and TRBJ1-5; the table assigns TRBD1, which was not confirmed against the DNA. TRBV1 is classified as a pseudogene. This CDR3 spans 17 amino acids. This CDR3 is CTSSQGSGQGADQPQHF. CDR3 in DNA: TGCACCAGCAGCCAAGGTTCGGGACAGGGGGCAGATCAGCCCCAGCATTTT.

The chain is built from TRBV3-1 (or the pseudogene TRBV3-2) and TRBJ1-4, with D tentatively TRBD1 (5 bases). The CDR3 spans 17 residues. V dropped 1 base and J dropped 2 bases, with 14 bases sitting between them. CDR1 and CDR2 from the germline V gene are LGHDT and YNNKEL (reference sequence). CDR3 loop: CASSQGKARGTNEKLFF. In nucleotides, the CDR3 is TGTGCCAGCAGCCAAGGGAAAGCTAGGGGCACTAATGAAAAACTGTTTTTT.

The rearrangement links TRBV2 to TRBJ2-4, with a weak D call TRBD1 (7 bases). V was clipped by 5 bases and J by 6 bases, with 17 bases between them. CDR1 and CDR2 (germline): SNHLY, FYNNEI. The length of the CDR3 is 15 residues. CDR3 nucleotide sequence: TGTGCCAGCAGTCTCCAGGGGGTGGAGGGAAACATTCAGTACTTC. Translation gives CASSLQGVEGNIQYF.

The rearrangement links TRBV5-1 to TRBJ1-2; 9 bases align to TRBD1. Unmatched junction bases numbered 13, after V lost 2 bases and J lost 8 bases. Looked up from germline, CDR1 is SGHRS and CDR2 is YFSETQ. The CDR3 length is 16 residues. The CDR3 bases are TGCGCCAGCAGCTTCTCCACGGGACAGGGAGAATCGGGCTACACCTTC. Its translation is CASSFSTGQGESGYTF.